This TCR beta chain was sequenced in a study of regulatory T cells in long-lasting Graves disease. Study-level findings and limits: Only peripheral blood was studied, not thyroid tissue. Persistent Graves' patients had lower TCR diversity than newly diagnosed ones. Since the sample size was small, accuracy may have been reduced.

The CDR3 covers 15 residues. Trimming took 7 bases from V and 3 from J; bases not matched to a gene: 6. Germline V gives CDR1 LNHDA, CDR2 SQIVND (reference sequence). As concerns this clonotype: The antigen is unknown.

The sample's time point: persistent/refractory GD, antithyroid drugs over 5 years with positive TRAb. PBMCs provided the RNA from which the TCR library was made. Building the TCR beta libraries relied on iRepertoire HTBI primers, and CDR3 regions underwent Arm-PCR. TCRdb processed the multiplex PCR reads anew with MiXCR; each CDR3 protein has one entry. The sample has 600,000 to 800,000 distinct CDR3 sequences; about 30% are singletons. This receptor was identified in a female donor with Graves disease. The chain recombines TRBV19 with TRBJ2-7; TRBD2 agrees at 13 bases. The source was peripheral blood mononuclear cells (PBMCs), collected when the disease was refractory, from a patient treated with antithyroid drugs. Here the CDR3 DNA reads TGTGCCAGTACACGCGGGACTAGCGGGAACTACGAGCAGTACTTC. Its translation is CASTRGTSGNYEQYF.